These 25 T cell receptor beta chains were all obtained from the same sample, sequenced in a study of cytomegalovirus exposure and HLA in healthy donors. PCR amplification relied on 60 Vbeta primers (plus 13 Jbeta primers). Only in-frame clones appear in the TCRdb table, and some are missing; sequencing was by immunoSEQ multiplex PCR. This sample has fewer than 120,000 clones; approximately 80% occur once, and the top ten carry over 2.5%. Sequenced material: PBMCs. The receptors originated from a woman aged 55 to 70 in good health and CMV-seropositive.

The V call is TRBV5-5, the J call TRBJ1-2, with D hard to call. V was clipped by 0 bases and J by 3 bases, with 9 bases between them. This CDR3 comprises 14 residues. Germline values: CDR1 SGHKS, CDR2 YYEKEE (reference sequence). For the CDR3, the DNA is TGTGCCAGCAGCTTGGTGGGCAGCTACTATGGCTACACCTTC. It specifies CASSLVGSYYGYTF.

The CDR3 region has the DNA TGTGCCAGCAGCCCTAGACTAGCCGGTGAGACCCAGTACTTC. Protein product: CASSPRLAGETQYF. The chain combines TRBV9 with TRBJ2-5; TRBD2 aligns across 7 bases. The CDR3 length is 14 residues. The ends lost 4 bases at V and 5 bases at J; junction bases unmatched: 8. Per germline, CDR1 SGDLS and CDR2 YYNGEE.

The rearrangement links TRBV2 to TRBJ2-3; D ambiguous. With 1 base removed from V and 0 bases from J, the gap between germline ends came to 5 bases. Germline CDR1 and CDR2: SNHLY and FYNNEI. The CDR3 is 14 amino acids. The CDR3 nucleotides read TGTGCCAGCAGTGAAGGTCTAAGCACAGATACGCAGTATTTT. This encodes CASSEGLSTDTQYF.

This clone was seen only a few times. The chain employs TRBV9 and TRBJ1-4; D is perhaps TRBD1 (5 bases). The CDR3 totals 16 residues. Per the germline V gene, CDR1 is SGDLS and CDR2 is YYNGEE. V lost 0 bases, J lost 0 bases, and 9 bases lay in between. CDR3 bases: TGTGCCAGCAGCGTAGGGTTGACAGCAACTAATGAAAAACTGTTTTTT. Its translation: CASSVGLTATNEKLFF.

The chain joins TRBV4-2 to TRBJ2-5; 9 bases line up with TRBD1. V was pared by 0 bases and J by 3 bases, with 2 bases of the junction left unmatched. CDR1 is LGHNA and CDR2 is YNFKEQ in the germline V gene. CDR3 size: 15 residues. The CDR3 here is CASSQEDRGEETQYF. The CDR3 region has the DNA TGTGCCAGCAGCCAAGAGGACAGGGGAGAAGAGACCCAGTACTTC.

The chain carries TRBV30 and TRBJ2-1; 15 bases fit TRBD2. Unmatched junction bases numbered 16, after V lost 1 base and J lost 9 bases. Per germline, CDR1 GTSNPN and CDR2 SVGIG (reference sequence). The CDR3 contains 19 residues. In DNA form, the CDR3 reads TGTGCCTGGAGTGGAGAATACTTGGGACTAGCGGGAGGACTGGGTGAGCAGTTCTTC. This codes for CAWSGEYLGLAGGLGEQFF.

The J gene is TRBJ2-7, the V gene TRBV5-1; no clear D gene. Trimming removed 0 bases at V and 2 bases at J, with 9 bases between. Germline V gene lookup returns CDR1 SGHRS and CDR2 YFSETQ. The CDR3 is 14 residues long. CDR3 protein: CASSLGLPAYEQYF. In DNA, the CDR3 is TGCGCCAGCAGCTTGGGACTTCCCGCCTACGAGCAGTACTTC.

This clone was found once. In DNA form, the CDR3 reads TGTGCCAGCAGCTTGTATACTAGCGGGCACGCCAAAAACATTCAGTACTTC. It encodes CASSLYTSGHAKNIQYF. The V and J genes are TRBV11-2 and TRBJ2-4; 9 positions match TRBD2. The CDR3 consists of 17 residues. Trimming cost V 3 bases and J 1 base; bases outside gene matches: 7. Germline-derived CDR1 and CDR2 are SGHAT and FQNNGV.

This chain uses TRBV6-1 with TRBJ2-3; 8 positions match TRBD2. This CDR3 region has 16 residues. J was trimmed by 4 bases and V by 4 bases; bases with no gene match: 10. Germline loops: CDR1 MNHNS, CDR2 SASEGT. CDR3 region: CASSALTSGGADTQYF. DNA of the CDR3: TGTGCCAGCAGTGCCTTGACCTCGGGGGGGGCAGATACGCAGTATTTT.

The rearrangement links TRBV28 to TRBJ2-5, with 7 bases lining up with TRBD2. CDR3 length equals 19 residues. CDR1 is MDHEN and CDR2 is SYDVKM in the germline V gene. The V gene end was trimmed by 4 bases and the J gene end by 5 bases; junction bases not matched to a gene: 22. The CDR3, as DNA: TGTGCCAGCAGTTCCCCCTATACCCGGAGGGCTAGCGGCGGGGAGACCCAGTACTTC. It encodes CASSSPYTRRASGGETQYF.

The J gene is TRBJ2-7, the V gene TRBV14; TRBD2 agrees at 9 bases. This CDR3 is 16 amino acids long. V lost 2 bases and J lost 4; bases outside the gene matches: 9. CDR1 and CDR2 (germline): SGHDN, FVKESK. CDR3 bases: TGTGCCAGCAGCCAATACGGCGGGAGGGCCGTTTACGAGCAGTACTTC. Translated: CASSQYGGRAVYEQYF.

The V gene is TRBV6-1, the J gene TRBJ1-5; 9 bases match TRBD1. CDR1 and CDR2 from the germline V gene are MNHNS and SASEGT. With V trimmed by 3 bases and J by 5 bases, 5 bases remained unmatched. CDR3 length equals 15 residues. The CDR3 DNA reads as TGTGCCAGCAGTGATTGGGGACAGGGTGATCAGCCCCAGCATTTT. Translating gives CASSDWGQGDQPQHF.

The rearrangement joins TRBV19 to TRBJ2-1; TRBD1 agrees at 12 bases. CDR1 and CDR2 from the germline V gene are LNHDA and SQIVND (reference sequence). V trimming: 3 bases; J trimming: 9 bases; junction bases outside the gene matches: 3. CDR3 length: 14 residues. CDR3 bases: TGTGCCAGTAGTATGGGACAGGGGGCGGCTGAGCAGTTCTTC. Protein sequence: CASSMGQGAAEQFF.

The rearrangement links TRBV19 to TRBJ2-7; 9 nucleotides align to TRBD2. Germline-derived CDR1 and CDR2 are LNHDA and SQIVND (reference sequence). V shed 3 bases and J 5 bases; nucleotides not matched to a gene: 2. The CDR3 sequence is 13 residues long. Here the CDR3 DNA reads TGTGCCAGTAGTATTCAGCGGGGGGACGAGCAGTACTTC. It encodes CASSIQRGDEQYF.

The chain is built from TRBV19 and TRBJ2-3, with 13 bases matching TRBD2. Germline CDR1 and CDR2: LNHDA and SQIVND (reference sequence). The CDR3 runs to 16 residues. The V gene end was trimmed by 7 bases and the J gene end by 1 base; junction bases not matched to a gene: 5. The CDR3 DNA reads TGTGCCAGTACCGGACTAGCGGGAGTGGGCACAGATACGCAGTATTTT. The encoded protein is CASTGLAGVGTDTQYF.

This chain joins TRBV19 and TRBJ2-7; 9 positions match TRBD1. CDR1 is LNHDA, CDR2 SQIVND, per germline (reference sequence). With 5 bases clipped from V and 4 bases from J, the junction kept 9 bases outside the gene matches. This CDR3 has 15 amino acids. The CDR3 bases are TGTGCCAGTAGTTTATCCGGGACAGGGCTGTACGAGCAGTACTTC. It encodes CASSLSGTGLYEQYF. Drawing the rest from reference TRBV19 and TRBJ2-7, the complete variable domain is DGGITQSPKYLFRKEGQNVTLSCEQNLNHDAMYWYRQDPGQGLRLIYYSQIVNDFQKGDIAEGYSVSREKKESFPLTVTSAQKNPTAFYLCASSLSGTGLYEQYFGPGTRLTVT.

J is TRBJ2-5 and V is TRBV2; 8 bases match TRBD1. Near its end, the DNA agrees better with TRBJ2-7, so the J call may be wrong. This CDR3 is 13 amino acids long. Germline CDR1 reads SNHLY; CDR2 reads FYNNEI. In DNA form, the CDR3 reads TGTGCCAGCAGAGGGACAGGCACCTACGAGCAGTACTTC. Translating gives CASRGTGTYEQYF.

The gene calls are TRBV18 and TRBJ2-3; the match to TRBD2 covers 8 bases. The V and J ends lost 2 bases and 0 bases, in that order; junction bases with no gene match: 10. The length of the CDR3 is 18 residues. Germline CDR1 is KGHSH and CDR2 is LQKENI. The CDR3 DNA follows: TGTGCCAGCTCACCAGTAGCGGGGCAAGCGGTTAGCACAGATACGCAGTATTTT. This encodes CASSPVAGQAVSTDTQYF.

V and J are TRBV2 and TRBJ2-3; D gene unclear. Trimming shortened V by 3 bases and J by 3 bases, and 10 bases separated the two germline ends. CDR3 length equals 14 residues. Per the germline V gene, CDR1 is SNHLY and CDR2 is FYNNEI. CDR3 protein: CASSDPFGTDTQYF. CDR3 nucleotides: TGTGCCAGCAGTGACCCTTTCGGGACAGATACGCAGTATTTT.

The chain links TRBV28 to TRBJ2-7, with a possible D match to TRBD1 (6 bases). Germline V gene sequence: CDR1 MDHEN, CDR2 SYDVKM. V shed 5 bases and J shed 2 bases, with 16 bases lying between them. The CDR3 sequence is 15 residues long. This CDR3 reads CASSRDTRETYEQYF. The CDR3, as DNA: TGTGCCAGCAGTCGGGACACCCGGGAAACCTACGAGCAGTACTTC. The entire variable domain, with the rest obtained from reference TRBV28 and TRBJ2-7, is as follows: DVKVTQSSRYLVKRTGEKVFLECVQDMDHENMFWYRQDPGLGLRLIYFSYDVKMKEKGDIPEGYSVSREKKERFSLILESASTNQTSMYLCASSRDTRETYEQYFGPGTRLTVT.

DNA of the CDR3: TGTGCCAGTAAAAAAGACAGGGTAAATTCACCCCTCCACTTT. Protein product: CASKKDRVNSPLHF. This rearrangement joins TRBV19 to TRBJ1-6, with 7 bases identical to TRBD1. CDR1 and CDR2 (germline): LNHDA, SQIVND (reference sequence). CDR3 length: 14 residues. V dropped 7 bases and J dropped 7; count of bases not matched to a gene: 7.

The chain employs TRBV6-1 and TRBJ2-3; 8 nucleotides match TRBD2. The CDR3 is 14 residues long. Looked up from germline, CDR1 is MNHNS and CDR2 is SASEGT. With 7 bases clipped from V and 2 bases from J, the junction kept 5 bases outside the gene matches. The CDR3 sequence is CASTRGGNTDTQYF. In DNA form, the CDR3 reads TGTGCCAGCACTCGGGGGGGAAACACAGATACGCAGTATTTT.

In DNA, the CDR3 is TGTGCCACCAGCAGAGAGGCAGGGTGGGGTGAAAAACTGTTTTTT. Translating it yields CATSREAGWGEKLFF. The chain is built from TRBV15 and TRBJ1-4, with a tentative D call TRBD1 (5 bases). V lost 0 bases to trimming and J lost 7 bases, with 12 bases between them. Germline assignment: CDR1 LNHNV and CDR2 YYDKDF (reference sequence). There are 15 residues in the CDR3.

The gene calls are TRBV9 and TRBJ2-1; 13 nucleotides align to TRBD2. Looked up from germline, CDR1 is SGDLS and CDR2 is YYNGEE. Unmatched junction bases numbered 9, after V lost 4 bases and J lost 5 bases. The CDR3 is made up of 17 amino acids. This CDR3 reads CASSPQRLAGGHNEQFF. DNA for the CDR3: TGTGCCAGCAGCCCGCAAAGACTAGCGGGAGGTCACAATGAGCAGTTCTTC.

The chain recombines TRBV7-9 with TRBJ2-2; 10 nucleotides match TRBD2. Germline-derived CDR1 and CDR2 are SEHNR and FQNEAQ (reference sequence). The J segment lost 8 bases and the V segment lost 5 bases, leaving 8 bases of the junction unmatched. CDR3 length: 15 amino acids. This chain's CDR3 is CASSMGLATLGELFF. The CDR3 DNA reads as TGTGCCAGCAGCATGGGACTAGCGACCCTAGGGGAGCTGTTTTTT. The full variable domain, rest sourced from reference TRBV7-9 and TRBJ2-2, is DTGVSQNPRHKITKRGQNVTFRCDPISEHNRLYWYRQTLGQGPEFLTYFQNEAQLEKSRLLSDRFSAERPKGSFSTLEIQRTEQGDSAMYLCASSMGLATLGELFFGEGSRLTVL.